The clone carrying this T cell receptor (beta chain) has a count of ten or more. What it binds is unknown. This specimen comes from a study of T cells after yellow fever vaccination. TCR cDNA was made by 5'RACE template switching, adding a universal primer site and UMIs. TCRdb re-called the 5' RACE reads with MiXCR, one entry per CDR3 protein. The sample has about 63,000 distinct CDR3 sequences, approximately 7% seen once. Notes on the study in general: Re-detected after boosting: most primary clones, 95% to 98% of CD4 and 88% of CD8.

CDR3 length equals 12 residues. Trimming cost V 4 bases and J 9 bases, with 13 bases left between them. The germline CDR1 and CDR2 sequences are SQVTM and ANQGSEA. This sequence joins TRBV29-1 and TRBJ2-1, with D perhaps given as TRBD1 or TRBD2 (5 bases each). This receptor was taken from a young man who received the YFV17D yellow fever vaccine. The source material was CD8+ T cells sorted from PBMCs, sampled 15 days after the yellow fever booster vaccination. The CDR3 protein is CSVGGLGSEQFF. CDR3 sequence (DNA): TGCAGCGTTGGGGGGTTGGGCAGTGAGCAGTTCTTC.